This T cell receptor (beta chain) was sequenced during a study of Graves' ophthalmopathy and Graves' hyperthyroidism. Study conclusions and caveats: Most clonotypes expanded in thyroid above 0.001 frequency were present in blood too. The model predicted ophthalmopathy progression with over 60% sensitivity and less than 85% specificity.

The CDR3 spans 13 residues. Trimming cost V 7 bases and J 1 base, with 13 bases left between them. Germline CDR1 is SQVTM and CDR2 is ANQGSEA. TCR beta CDR3 regions were amplified from RNA transcripts. An initial RT-PCR round employing HTBI primers preceded a second-round multiplex PCR. A single record per CDR3 protein comes from TCRdb applying MiXCR to the multiplex PCR reads. The data hold some 750,000 distinct CDR3 sequences, with about 44% observed a single time. Concerning this clonotype itself: Its antigen remains unknown.

Around 9.9 ml of fresh blood yielded the PBMCs by density gradient. This TCR was recovered from an adult man with Graves' ophthalmopathy. This chain connects TRBV29-1 to TRBJ1-1; D possibly corresponds to TRBD1 (5 bases). The material sequenced was peripheral blood. The CDR3 protein is CSASQGQNTEAFF. In DNA, the CDR3 is TGCAGCGCTTCCCAGGGCCAGAACACTGAAGCTTTCTTT.